Shown below are 2 T cell receptor beta chains from a single sample sequenced in a study of cytomegalovirus exposure and HLA in healthy donors. The PCR ran on 60 Vbeta and 13 Jbeta primers. Repertoires were generated with immunoSEQ multiplex PCR, while TCRdb's copy carries only in-frame clones and drops some. The data contain around 130,000 clones, more than 65% of them singletons. Sequenced input: PBMCs. These receptors all stem from a young woman in good health and CMV-seropositive.

V is TRBV5-1 and J is TRBJ1-1; maybe TRBD1 (5 bases). The CDR3 length is 15 residues. CDR1 is SGHRS and CDR2 is YFSETQ in the germline V gene. Trimming removed 0 bases from V and 4 bases from J, with 13 bases in between. The CDR3 loop is CASSLDVWGGTEAFF. CDR3 DNA: TGCGCCAGCAGCTTGGATGTGTGGGGGGGCACTGAAGCTTTCTTT.

The gene calls are TRBV11-2 and TRBJ2-7; D might be TRBD2 (6 bases). Germline-derived CDR1 and CDR2 are SGHAT and FQNNGV. Deletions cut 0 bases from V and 6 bases from J, with 12 bases between. The CDR3 consists of 14 residues. CDR3 nucleotide sequence: TGTGCCAGCAGCTTAGATTGGCGGGGCCGCGAGCAGTACTTC. Translated: CASSLDWRGREQYF.